This entry lists 30 T cell receptor beta chains sequenced from one sample in a study of immune reconstitution after stem cell transplant in scleroderma. TCRdb recomputed calls from the RT-PCR reads with MiXCR, one row per CDR3 protein. The sample records roughly 1,900 distinct CDR3 sequences, more than 15% being singletons. This sample was taken before or after autologous hematopoietic stem cell transplantation (not recorded which). The receptors here all came from a female donor with systemic sclerosis.

This clonotype was seen a few times. A junction end diverges from the germline sequence, so it may reflect a read error. This chain links TRBV27 with TRBJ2-2; 10 bases match TRBD2. This CDR3 contains 16 residues. Germline V gives CDR1 MNHEY, CDR2 SMNVEV (reference sequence). CDR3 residues: CTSSLLASGSPGELFF. The CDR3 bases are TGCACCAGCAGTTTATTGGCTAGCGGGAGTCCCGGGGAGCTGTTTTTT.

This clonotype qualifies as large. The gene calls are TRBV2 and TRBJ2-7; TRBD1 matches at 9 bases. Unmatched junction bases numbered 0, after V lost 4 bases and J lost 2 bases. The germline V gene has CDR1 SNHLY and CDR2 FYNNEI. The CDR3 spans 13 residues. The CDR3 loop is CASSGTGAYEQYF. The DNA for the CDR3 is TGTGCCAGCAGTGGGACAGGGGCCTACGAGCAGTACTTC.

By proportion, this clonotype is medium-sized. The V and J genes are TRBV15 and TRBJ2-7, with a possible D match to TRBD2 (5 bases). The CDR3 is 14 residues long. CDR1 and CDR2 (germline): LNHNV, YYDKDF (reference sequence). Trimming stripped 2 bases from V and 6 bases from J, with 14 bases between. The CDR3 DNA sequence: TGTGCCACCAGCAGACACCAAGAGGGTTCCGAGCAGTACTTC. Amino acids: CATSRHQEGSEQYF.

By share, this clonotype ranks as medium-sized. The V gene is TRBV29-1, the J gene TRBJ1-2, with TRBD1 identical over 7 bases. The junction had 9 bases not matched to a gene; V was cut back by 3 bases and J by 2 bases. CDR1 and CDR2 (germline): SQVTM, ANQGSEA. The CDR3 has 15 residues. The CDR3 loop is CSVDMTGSSNYGYTF. In nucleotides, the CDR3 is TGCAGCGTTGATATGACAGGGTCCTCAAACTATGGCTACACCTTC.

In its sample, this clonotype is medium-sized. V is TRBV7-2 and J is TRBJ1-3; D is ambiguous. This CDR3 has 15 amino acids. Germline values: CDR1 SGHTA, CDR2 FQGNSA. The V and J ends lost 4 bases and 0 bases respectively, with 10 bases between them. CDR3 in amino acids: CASSSSEFSGNTIYF. The CDR3 DNA reads as TGTGCCAGCAGCTCCTCAGAGTTCTCTGGAAACACCATATATTTT.

A few counts support this clonotype. The CDR3 region is CASHDRIAVVTEAFF. DNA of the CDR3: TGTGCCAGCCACGACAGAATAGCTGTGGTCACTGAAGCTTTCTTT. The J gene is TRBJ1-1, the V gene TRBV6-5; D is possibly TRBD1 (5 bases). Germline CDR1 reads MNHEY; CDR2 reads SVGAGI. This CDR3 spans 15 amino acids. V lost 8 bases to trimming and J lost 4 bases, with 20 bases between them.

The rearrangement joins TRBV2 to TRBJ2-7, with 7 bases matching TRBD1. V dropped 5 bases and J dropped 9; count of bases not matched to a gene: 4. From germline, CDR1 is SNHLY and CDR2 FYNNEI. The CDR3 is made up of 11 amino acids. DNA of the CDR3: TGTGCCAGCAGTTTAGACAGGGTGCAGTACTTC. It translates to CASSLDRVQYF.

This clonotype was detected a few times. The genes are TRBV19 and TRBJ1-1, with a possible D match to TRBD1 (5 bases). Trimming shortened V by 6 bases and J by 4 bases, and 18 bases separated the two germline ends. This CDR3 spans 15 amino acids. CDR1 is LNHDA and CDR2 is SQIVND in the germline V gene (reference sequence). The CDR3 sequence: CASSLVGAGGTEAFF. In DNA, the CDR3 is TGTGCCAGTAGCCTCGTAGGGGCTGGCGGCACTGAAGCTTTCTTT. The whole variable domain, filled in from reference TRBV19 and TRBJ1-1, reads DGGITQSPKYLFRKEGQNVTLSCEQNLNHDAMYWYRQDPGQGLRLIYYSQIVNDFQKGDIAEGYSVSREKKESFPLTVTSAQKNPTAFYLCASSLVGAGGTEAFFGQGTRLTVV.

This clonotype is large. CDR3 in DNA: TGTGCCAGCAGCCAAACCGGGACCTATAATTCACCCCTCCACTTT. Translated, it gives CASSQTGTYNSPLHF. V gene TRBV7-3 combines with J gene TRBJ1-6; D not certain. This CDR3 contains 15 residues. Between the trimmed V and J ends, which lost 5 bases and 2 bases, there was a span of 10 bases. From germline, CDR1 is SGHTA and CDR2 FQGTGA. Using reference TRBV7-3 and TRBJ1-6 for the parts outside the CDR3, the full variable domain is GAGVSQTPSNKVTEKGKYVELRCDPISGHTALYWYRQSLGQGPEFLIYFQGTGAADDSGLPNDRFFAVRPEGSVSTLKIQRTERGDSAVYLCASSQTGTYNSPLHFGNGTRLTVT.

This clonotype is medium-sized. The chain joins TRBV1 to TRBJ1-5. TRBV1 is a pseudogene locus. This CDR3 region has 10 residues. For the CDR3, the DNA is TGCACCAGCAGCCAAGATGCCCAGCATTTT. Residues: CTSSQDAQHF.

By frequency in the sample, this clonotype is large. The gene calls are TRBV19 and TRBJ1-1; TRBD1 matches 7 bases. The germline V gene has CDR1 LNHDA and CDR2 SQIVND (reference sequence). CDR3 length equals 15 residues. V was pared by 2 bases and J by 0 bases, with 3 bases of the junction left unmatched. The CDR3 DNA is TGTGCCAGTAGTATATCGGGACAGCTGAACACTGAAGCTTTCTTT. It translates to CASSISGQLNTEAFF.

Notes on this clonotype: Being one base from a much bigger clone, this may be a read error. J is TRBJ1-4 and V is TRBV5-6; 9 nucleotides line up with TRBD1. Germline-derived CDR1 and CDR2 are SGHDT and YYEEEE. The CDR3 has 16 residues. Trimming at V came to 6 bases and at J to 0 bases, leaving 6 bases not matched to a gene. This CDR3 is CASNWGQGTTNEKLFF. The CDR3 region has the DNA TGTGCCAGCAACTGGGGACAGGGAACAACTAATGAAAAACTGTTTTTT.

CDR3: CASKSGARGNEKLFF. The CDR3 region has the DNA TGTGCCAGCAAGAGTGGCGCCAGAGGAAATGAAAAACTGTTTTTT. The V gene is TRBV7-9, the J gene TRBJ1-4; D unclear. This CDR3 is built from 15 residues. With 7 bases removed from V and 5 bases from J, the gap between germline ends came to 17 bases. Germline values: CDR1 SEHNR, CDR2 FQNEAQ (reference sequence).

By proportion, this clonotype is medium-sized. The chain employs TRBV5-6 and TRBJ1-4; TRBD1 matches at 9 bases. This CDR3 is 16 amino acids long. Germline trimming cut 3 bases from V and 0 bases from J; bases unmatched to any gene: 3. The V gene's germline CDR1 is SGHDT and CDR2 YYEEEE. The CDR3 loop reads CASSWGQGTTNEKLFF. The CDR3 DNA follows: TGTGCCAGCAGCTGGGGACAGGGAACAACTAATGAAAAACTGTTTTTT.

This clonotype is labeled medium-sized (0.01 to 0.1%). The chain is built from TRBV29-1 and TRBJ2-3, with D possibly matching TRBD1 (6 bases). Germline CDR1 and CDR2: SQVTM and ANQGSEA. This CDR3 is 15 amino acids long. V dropped 6 bases and J dropped 4 bases, with 20 bases sitting between them. As DNA, the CDR3 is TGCAGCGTCGCGCTGCTGAGTTCAGGGGCAGATACGCAGTATTTT. Protein sequence: CSVALLSSGADTQYF.

This chain links TRBV10-2 with TRBJ1-1, with 9 bases matching TRBD1. This CDR3 spans 16 amino acids. The J segment lost 0 bases and the V segment lost 8 bases, leaving 10 bases of the junction unmatched. Looked up from germline, CDR1 is WSHSY and CDR2 is SAAADI. CDR3 in amino acids: CASGRQGDVMNTEAFF. Written as DNA, the CDR3 is TGCGCCAGCGGGCGACAGGGGGATGTTATGAACACTGAAGCTTTCTTT.

This clonotype ranks as medium-sized. The chain combines TRBV5-1 with TRBJ2-4; D remains unclear. Germline CDR1 reads SGHRS; CDR2 reads YFSETQ. The CDR3 is 12 amino acids. V was cut by 7 bases and J by 4 bases, with 9 bases left in between. The CDR3: CASRGSKNIQYF. In nucleotides, the CDR3 is TGCGCCAGCCGTGGCAGTAAAAACATTCAGTACTTC.

This rearrangement joins TRBV7-2 to TRBJ1-1; no clear D. The CDR3 spans 11 residues. The V end lost 2 bases, the J end lost 2 bases, and 0 bases lay between the germline ends. CDR1 is SGHTA, CDR2 FQGNSA, per germline. CDR3 protein: CASSLNTEAFF. The CDR3 bases are TGTGCCAGCAGCTTAAACACTGAAGCTTTCTTT. The whole variable domain, filled in from reference TRBV7-2 and TRBJ1-1, reads GAGVSQSPSNKVTEKGKDVELRCDPISGHTALYWYRQSLGQGLEFLIYFQGNSAPDKSGLPSDRFSAERTGGSVSTLTIQRTQQEDSAVYLCASSLNTEAFFGQGTRLTVV.

By share, this clonotype ranks as medium-sized. The V gene is TRBV15, the J gene TRBJ1-2; 7 bases match TRBD1. Trimming removed 5 bases from V and 2 bases from J; junction bases left unmatched: 5. Germline V gives CDR1 LNHNV, CDR2 YYDKDF (reference sequence). The CDR3 has 14 amino acids. The CDR3 loop reads CATSERTGNYGYTF. The CDR3 nucleotides read TGTGCCACCAGCGAGAGGACAGGCAACTATGGCTACACCTTC. The full variable domain, in which reference TRBV15 and TRBJ1-2 provide the parts outside the CDR3, is DAMVIQNPRYQVTQFGKPVTLSCSQTLNHNVMYWYQQKSSQAPKLLFHYYDKDFNNEADTPDNFQSRRPNTSFCFLDIRSPGLGDTAMYLCATSERTGNYGYTFGSGTRLTVV.

By share, this clonotype counts as medium-sized. J is TRBJ2-5 and V is TRBV3-1; 7 nucleotides agree with TRBD2. The CDR3 loop spans 16 amino acids. Trimming removed 4 bases from V and 5 bases from J; junction bases left unmatched: 13. Germline CDR1 LGHDT, CDR2 YNNKEL (reference sequence). Here the CDR3 DNA reads TGTGCCAGCAGCCGGACTAGTGGTTCTAAGTCGGAGACCCAGTACTTC. Encoded protein: CASSRTSGSKSETQYF.

This clonotype is medium-sized within its sample. The V gene is TRBV7-2, the J gene TRBJ1-2; D is unresolved. V gave up 3 bases and J gave up 6 bases, with 14 bases separating them. The CDR3 contains 14 residues. Germline V lookup: CDR1 SGHTA, CDR2 FQGNSA. This chain's CDR3 is CASSFPGPTNGYTF. CDR3 DNA sequence: TGTGCCAGCAGCTTTCCGGGCCCTACGAATGGCTACACCTTC.

Relative to its sample, this clonotype is large (0.1 to 1%). The rearrangement uses TRBV7-2 and TRBJ2-7; 7 nucleotides align to TRBD1. This CDR3 spans 13 amino acids. CDR1 and CDR2 from the germline V gene are SGHTA and FQGNSA. Trimming took 5 bases from V and 7 from J; bases not matched to a gene: 8. The CDR3 bases are TGTGCCAGCAGCCCTAGGGGGCGCGGGGAGCAGTACTTC. Protein sequence: CASSPRGRGEQYF.

By its share, this clonotype is medium-sized. V gene TRBV20-1 combines with J gene TRBJ2-1, with 11 nucleotides matching TRBD2. The length of the CDR3 is 15 residues. The V segment lost 3 bases and the J segment 10 bases; nucleotides outside the gene matches: 11. CDR1 and CDR2 from the germline V gene are DFQATT and SNEGSKA (reference sequence). In DNA form, the CDR3 reads TGCAGTGCTAGGGTAGCGGGGGGGCCATTAAGAGAGCAGTTCTTC. Translating gives CSARVAGGPLREQFF.

This clonotype is large by share. The rearrangement links TRBV7-9 to TRBJ2-1; 10 nucleotides line up with TRBD2. CDR3 length equals 15 residues. Germline V CDR1 and CDR2: SEHNR, FQNEAQ (reference sequence). V lost 4 bases, J lost 2 bases, and 2 bases stayed unmatched. The CDR3 nucleotides are TGTGCCAGCAGCTCTAGCGGGGGCACCTACAATGAGCAGTTCTTC. Translating it yields CASSSSGGTYNEQFF.

By its share, this clonotype is medium-sized (0.01 to 0.1%). The chain has TRBV7-2 and TRBJ2-1; D may be TRBD1 (6 bases). V shed 4 bases and J shed 4 bases, with 14 bases lying between them. CDR1 is SGHTA, CDR2 FQGNSA, per germline. The CDR3 is made up of 15 amino acids. This CDR3 is CASSYVTGQYNEQFF. The CDR3 region has the DNA TGTGCCAGCAGCTACGTCACAGGGCAGTACAATGAGCAGTTCTTC.

Concerning this clonotype: Here the CDR3 omits its conserved ending phenylalanine or tryptophan, so a read error is the likely source. The chain combines TRBV11-2 with TRBJ1-2; D perhaps matches TRBD1 (6 bases). V lost 2 bases and J 6 bases, leaving 19 bases between the germline ends. The CDR3 runs to 16 residues. CDR1 is SGHAT and CDR2 is FQNNGV in the germline V gene. CDR3: CASSLSGQILLHGYTL. CDR3 nucleotide sequence: TGTGCCAGCAGCTTATCAGGACAGATACTTCTACATGGCTACACCCTC.

The chain joins TRBV28 to TRBJ1-5, with 8 bases matching TRBD1. The CDR3 has 16 residues. Germline CDR1 MDHEN, CDR2 SYDVKM. V was clipped by 8 bases and J by 2 bases; unmatched bases: 11. The CDR3 loop reads CASLTTGASRNQPQHF. In DNA, the CDR3 is TGTGCCAGCCTTACGACAGGGGCCTCCCGCAATCAGCCCCAGCATTTT.

V and J are TRBV12-5 and TRBJ1-2, with D hard to call. Germline V lookup: CDR1 LGHNT, CDR2 FRNRAP. Trimming stripped 3 bases from V and 0 bases from J, with 8 bases between. This CDR3 is built from 14 residues. The CDR3 DNA reads TGTGCTAGTGGTTTACCGGGAACTAACTATGGCTACACCTTC. This codes for CASGLPGTNYGYTF. Together with reference TRBV12-5 and TRBJ1-2, the CDR3 gives the full variable domain: DARVTQTPRHKVTEMGQEVTMRCQPILGHNTVFWYRQTMMQGLELLAYFRNRAPLDDSGMPKDRFSAEMPDATLATLKIQPSEPRDSAVYFCASGLPGTNYGYTFGSGTRLTVV.

This clonotype rates as medium-sized. V usage is TRBV10-3 and J usage is TRBJ1-5; TRBD1 is a possible D gene (5 bases). V was cut by 11 bases and J by 6 bases, with 14 bases left in between. The CDR3 contains 12 residues. Germline V gene data show CDR1 as ENHRY and CDR2 as SYGVKD. Here the CDR3 DNA reads TGTGCCTCGGGGGGGTCGGGTCAGCCCCAGCATTTT. It translates to CASGGSGQPQHF.

There are a few counts of this clonotype. Germline is not matched at one junction end, which may reflect a read error. V gene TRBV20-1 combines with J gene TRBJ1-6; no reliable D call. Germline CDR1 reads DFQATT; CDR2 reads SNEGSKA (reference sequence). The length of the CDR3 is 13 residues. In DNA form, the CDR3 reads TGCAGTGCTAGAGATTTGATAGATTCGCCCCTCCACTTT. This encodes CSARDLIDSPLHF.